These T cell receptor beta chains were read from a single sample in a study of blood T cell repertoires in COVID-19. TCRdb keeps only in-frame clones here, not all; method: immunoSEQ multiplex PCR. The table lists 150,000 or so clones, roughly 84% of them singletons. Sequences were obtained from peripheral blood. The receptor source for this set is a woman between 45 and 60 years old with COVID-19, enrolled during active disease. Both conserved end residues are part of each CDR3. A D gene is named only where the DNA matches it firmly. Clone size, where shown, is once, few, many, or a class for clones that have expanded.

abundance: NA
v_gene: TRBV11-3
j_gene: TRBJ2-2
len: 14
d_gene: TRBD1
CDR3aa: CASSTDRVTGELFF
CDR3nt: TGTGCCAGCAGCACCGACAGGGTGACCGGGGAGCTGTTTTTT

abundance: NA
v_gene: TRBV24-1
j_gene: TRBJ2-3
len: 16
d_gene: TRBD2
CDR3aa: CATSETSGGSMDTQYF
CDR3nt: TGTGCCACCAGTGAAACTAGCGGGGGGTCTATGGATACGCAGTATTTT

abundance: NA
v_gene: TRBV9
j_gene: TRBJ2-3
len: 18
d_gene: TRBD2
CDR3aa: CASSGSTSGGHHTDTQYF
CDR3nt: TGTGCCAGCAGCGGAAGTACTAGCGGGGGGCATCACACAGATACGCAGTATTTT

abundance: NA
v_gene: TRBV9
j_gene: TRBJ1-1
len: 15
d_gene: NA
CDR3aa: CASTRELGGHTEAFF
CDR3nt: TGTGCCAGCACCAGAGAGTTGGGGGGTCACACTGAAGCTTTCTTT

abundance: once
v_gene: TRBV27
j_gene: TRBJ1-1
len: 17
d_gene: TRBD1
CDR3aa: CASSLSPGGPMNTEAFF
CDR3nt: TGTGCCAGCAGTTTATCACCAGGGGGTCCAATGAACACTGAAGCTTTCTTT

abundance: NA
v_gene: TRBV30
j_gene: TRBJ2-7
len: 12
d_gene: NA
CDR3aa: CAWSVAGYEQYF
CDR3nt: TGTGCCTGGAGTGTAGCCGGCTACGAGCAGTACTTC

abundance: NA
v_gene: TRBV5-1
j_gene: TRBJ2-7
len: 13
d_gene: TRBD1
CDR3aa: CASSPYGQGEQYF
CDR3nt: TGCGCCAGCAGCCCCTACGGACAGGGGGAGCAGTACTTC

abundance: NA
v_gene: TRBV7-6
j_gene: TRBJ2-2
len: 15
d_gene: NA
CDR3aa: CASSLGAANTGELFF
CDR3nt: TGTGCCAGCAGCTTAGGAGCGGCGAACACCGGGGAGCTGTTTTTT

abundance: NA
v_gene: TRBV5-1
j_gene: TRBJ2-3
len: 16
d_gene: TRBD2
CDR3aa: CASSLERRGGTDTQYF
CDR3nt: TGCGCCAGCAGCTTGGAACGGCGGGGGGGCACAGATACGCAGTATTTT

abundance: NA
v_gene: TRBV5-1
j_gene: TRBJ1-4
len: 18
d_gene: NA
CDR3aa: CASSKKKHAEGANEKLFF
CDR3nt: TGCGCCAGCAGCAAAAAAAAACACGCAGAGGGAGCTAATGAAAAACTGTTTTTT

abundance: once
v_gene: TRBV29-1
j_gene: TRBJ2-4
len: 13
d_gene: TRBD1
CDR3aa: CSVVDRSYDIQYF
CDR3nt: TGCAGCGTTGTGGACAGGAGTTACGACATTCAGTACTTC

abundance: NA
v_gene: TRBV19
j_gene: TRBJ2-7
len: 15
d_gene: TRBD2
CDR3aa: CASSPLGGDSYEQYF
CDR3nt: TGTGCCAGTAGCCCGTTGGGGGGGGACTCCTACGAGCAGTACTTC

abundance: few
v_gene: TRBV12-3/TRBV12-4
j_gene: TRBJ2-3
len: 12
d_gene: TRBD2
CDR3aa: CASSFPGRTQYF
CDR3nt: TGTGCCAGCAGTTTTCCCGGGAGGACGCAGTATTTT

abundance: NA
v_gene: TRBV28
j_gene: TRBJ1-4
len: 15
d_gene: NA
CDR3aa: CASNVPGQVNEKLFF
CDR3nt: TGTGCCAGCAATGTACCGGGACAAGTAAATGAAAAACTGTTTTTT

abundance: few
v_gene: TRBV19
j_gene: TRBJ2-2
len: 14
d_gene: TRBD1
CDR3aa: CASRPGQLTGELFF
CDR3nt: TGTGCCAGTAGGCCGGGACAGCTCACCGGGGAGCTGTTTTTT

abundance: NA
v_gene: TRBV7-6
j_gene: TRBJ2-6
len: 17
d_gene: NA
CDR3aa: CASSPTQGLSGANVLTF
CDR3nt: TGTGCCAGCAGCCCCACCCAGGGCCTCTCTGGGGCCAACGTCCTGACTTTC

abundance: NA
v_gene: TRBV4-1
j_gene: TRBJ2-7
len: 14
d_gene: TRBD1
CDR3aa: CASSEGQVAYEQYF
CDR3nt: TGCGCCAGCAGCGAAGGACAGGTAGCCTACGAGCAGTACTTC

abundance: NA
v_gene: TRBV2
j_gene: TRBJ1-1
len: 14
d_gene: NA
CDR3aa: CASRTTEVNTEAFF
CDR3nt: TGTGCCAGCAGGACTACAGAGGTCAACACTGAAGCTTTCTTT

abundance: NA
v_gene: TRBV6-5
j_gene: TRBJ2-1
len: 15
d_gene: TRBD2
CDR3aa: CASTLAGTSYNEQFF
CDR3nt: TGTGCCAGCACCCTAGCGGGCACCTCCTACAATGAGCAGTTCTTC

abundance: NA
v_gene: TRBV24-1
j_gene: TRBJ1-6
len: 14
d_gene: NA
CDR3aa: CPRIWSQGNSPLHF
CDR3nt: TGTCCCCGTATTTGGAGTCAGGGGAATTCACCCCTCCACTTT

abundance: NA
v_gene: TRBV18
j_gene: TRBJ1-1
len: 13
d_gene: NA
CDR3aa: CASSPSEDTEAFF
CDR3nt: TGTGCCAGCTCACCGTCAGAGGACACTGAAGCTTTCTTT

abundance: NA
v_gene: TRBV7-8
j_gene: TRBJ1-4
len: 13
d_gene: NA
CDR3aa: CARPGTTNEKLFF
CDR3nt: TGTGCCAGGCCGGGGACAACTAATGAAAAACTGTTTTTT

abundance: NA
v_gene: TRBV11-2
j_gene: TRBJ1-1
len: 16
d_gene: TRBD1
CDR3aa: CASSLNRGLMNTEAFF
CDR3nt: TGTGCCAGCAGCCTAAACAGGGGCCTCATGAACACTGAAGCTTTCTTT

abundance: NA
v_gene: TRBV9
j_gene: TRBJ1-6
len: 16
d_gene: NA
CDR3aa: CASSASEENLDSPLHF
CDR3nt: TGTGCCAGCAGCGCCAGTGAGGAGAATTTGGATTCACCCCTCCACTTT